The T cell receptor beta chain under discussion was sequenced for a study of blood T cell repertoires in COVID-19. Study-level information: Researchers got acute and convalescent COVID-19 samples from the United States, Italy and Spain.

Per the germline V gene, CDR1 is SGHDT and CDR2 is YYEEEE. Trimming took 2 bases from V and 6 from J, leaving 19 bases between them. There are 16 residues in the CDR3. The method was immunoSEQ multiplex PCR; TCRdb's version includes in-frame clones alone and lacks a portion of them. Of 200,000 to 300,000 clones listed, approximately 86% are singletons. The sequence derives from a woman in her thirties who had recovered from COVID-19. Sequenced material: peripheral blood. The rearrangement links TRBV5-6 to TRBJ2-3; maybe TRBD1 (6 bases). As DNA, the CDR3 is TGTGCCAGCAGCTTTGCAATGGGGGCGATGCAGGATACGCAGTATTTT. Translated, it gives CASSFAMGAMQDTQYF.